This is a list of T cell receptor beta chains from one sample in a study of OX40 agonist ivuxolimab in advanced cancers. Data came from immunoSEQ multiplex PCR; TCRdb stores just in-frame clones and leaves some out. The table has under 100,000 clones, approximately 84% seen once. The input for sequencing was CD4+ or CD8+ T cells sorted from blood, taken in a trial of the OX40 agonist ivuxolimab. These receptors originate from an adult with an advanced solid tumor such as melanoma, head and neck, liver or kidney cancer. CDR3s include the opening cysteine and the closing phenylalanine or tryptophan. The D gene is left open where the match is weak. Clone size is not always given. Where it is, it says once, few, many or a class for expanded clones.

CDR3aa	CDR3nt	abundance	len	d_gene	v_gene	j_gene
CASSLRDNWDTIYF	TGTGCCAGCAGCCTAAGAGACAACTGGGACACCATATATTTT	NA	14	NA	TRBV9	TRBJ1-3
CASRLTSSGANVLTF	TGTGCAAGTCGCTTAACGAGCTCTGGGGCCAACGTCCTGACTTTC	NA	15	NA	TRBV12-2	TRBJ2-6
CASSQRTSGGASEQYF	TGCGCCAGCAGCCAACGGACTAGCGGGGGGGCAAGCGAGCAGTACTTC	NA	16	TRBD2	TRBV4-1	TRBJ2-7
CASTTGNTGELFF	TGTGCCAGCACCACAGGGAACACCGGGGAGCTGTTTTTT	NA	13	NA	TRBV9	TRBJ2-2
CASSRPFRNEQFF	TGTGCCAGCAGTCGTCCTTTCCGGAATGAGCAGTTCTTC	NA	13	NA	TRBV6-1	TRBJ2-1
CASSGRQGAGELFF	TGTGCCAGCAGCGGACGACAGGGGGCCGGGGAGCTGTTTTTT	NA	14	TRBD1	TRBV7-2	TRBJ2-2
CASSPNRGSSYEQYF	TGTGCCAGTAGTCCCAACAGGGGAAGCTCCTACGAGCAGTACTTC	NA	15	TRBD1	TRBV19	TRBJ2-7
CASSLNTGWENQETQYF	TGCGCCAGCAGCTTGAATACAGGTTGGGAAAACCAAGAGACCCAGTACTTC	NA	17	NA	TRBV5-1	TRBJ2-5
CASSLFGQANTGELFF	TGTGCCAGCAGTTTATTTGGACAGGCAAACACCGGGGAGCTGTTTTTT	NA	16	TRBD1	TRBV28	TRBJ2-2
CASSQSPGQGFGYTF	TGCGCCAGCAGTCAATCACCCGGACAGGGGTTCGGCTACACCTTC	once	15	TRBD1	TRBV23-1	TRBJ1-2
CAWRRDTEAFF	TGTGCCTGGAGGCGGGACACTGAAGCTTTCTTT	many	11	NA	TRBV30	TRBJ1-1
CATSRVEGMVYGYTF	TGTGCCACCAGCAGAGTGGAGGGAATGGTCTATGGCTACACCTTC	once	15	NA	TRBV15	TRBJ1-2
CASSDLSGYNQPQHF	TGTGCCAGCAGTGATCTATCAGGATACAATCAGCCCCAGCATTTT	NA	15	NA	TRBV2	TRBJ1-5
CASSADRAERGAFF	TGCGCCAGCAGCGCGGACCGTGCCGAACGGGGAGCTTTCTTT	NA	14	NA	TRBV5-1	TRBJ1-1
CASSPRTEGTTQYF	TGTGCCAGCAGCCCGCGGACCGAGGGAACTACGCAGTATTTT	NA	14	NA	TRBV4-2	TRBJ2-3
CASSLDRGTGPNEQFF	TGTGCCAGCAGCTTGGATCGAGGGACAGGTCCCAATGAGCAGTTCTTC	NA	16	TRBD1	TRBV5-6	TRBJ2-1
CASSSASGTRNEQFF	TGTGCCAGCAGTTCGGCTAGCGGGACTCGTAATGAGCAGTTCTTC	NA	15	TRBD2	TRBV28	TRBJ2-1
CASSQGGGRTYNEQFF	TGCGCCAGCAGCCAAGGAGGAGGGAGGACCTACAATGAGCAGTTCTTC	NA	16	NA	TRBV4-3	TRBJ2-1
CASRRWGGYEQYF	TGTGCCAGCAGACGATGGGGGGGCTACGAGCAGTACTTC	NA	13	TRBD2	TRBV13	TRBJ2-7
CASSLRPGATFF	TGCGCCAGCAGCTTGCGGCCGGGGGCGACTTTCTTT	few	12	NA	TRBV5-1	TRBJ1-1
CASSIRLAGGRDEQFF	TGTGCCAGTAGTATAAGACTAGCGGGAGGGCGGGATGAGCAGTTCTTC	NA	16	TRBD2	TRBV19	TRBJ2-1
CASSLTGGSYNEQFF	TGTGCCAGCAGCCTGACAGGGGGATCGTACAATGAGCAGTTCTTC	NA	15	TRBD1	TRBV7-2	TRBJ2-1
CAWAINYGYTF	TGTGCCTGGGCCATTAACTATGGCTACACCTTC	NA	11	NA	TRBV30	TRBJ1-2
CASSLGAGGFEQFF	TGTGCCAGCAGCTTAGGTGCAGGGGGCTTTGAGCAGTTCTTC	NA	14	TRBD1	TRBV7-9	TRBJ2-1
CASSEVYENTEAFF	TGTGCCAGCAGTGAGGTATACGAGAACACTGAAGCTTTCTTT	NA	14	NA	TRBV6-1	TRBJ1-1
CASSPGGGLEQYF	TGTGCCAGCTCACCCGGGGGAGGTCTGGAGCAGTACTTC	NA	13	NA	TRBV18	TRBJ2-7
CASSPEWDRVSGNTIYF	TGTGCCAGCAGTCCAGAGTGGGACAGGGTCTCTGGAAACACCATATATTTT	NA	17	TRBD1	TRBV7-2	TRBJ1-3
CASSNSGTEAFF	TGTGCCAGCAGTAACTCGGGGACTGAAGCTTTCTTT	few	12	NA	TRBV7-9	TRBJ1-1
CASSDSKQGFSEAFF	TGTGCCAGCAGTGACTCGAAACAGGGGTTCTCTGAAGCTTTCTTT	NA	15	TRBD1	TRBV6-4	TRBJ1-1
CASSTGTGGSSRSGANVLTF	TGTGCCAGTAGTACAGGGACAGGCGGAAGTTCCCGCTCTGGGGCCAACGTCCTGACTTTC	NA	20	TRBD1	TRBV19	TRBJ2-6
CASSGQGLHEQYF	TGTGCCAGCAGTGGACAGGGACTGCACGAGCAGTACTTC	NA	13	TRBD1	TRBV6-5	TRBJ2-7
CASSSWGYEQYF	TGTGCCAGCAGCTCGTGGGGCTACGAGCAGTACTTC	NA	12	NA	TRBV7-9	TRBJ2-7
CASSVGLDITTEQYF	TGTGCCAGCAGCGTAGGTTTGGATATCACTACCGAGCAGTACTTC	once	15	NA	TRBV9	TRBJ2-7
CASSHRRSNQPQHF	TGTGCCAGCAGCCATCGACGGAGCAATCAGCCCCAGCATTTT	few	14	NA	TRBV6-5	TRBJ1-5
CASSLRTGTYEQYF	TGTGCCAGCAGCTTAAGGACAGGAACCTACGAGCAGTACTTC	NA	14	TRBD1	TRBV13	TRBJ2-7
CASSGQVNTEAFF	TGTGCCAGCAGTGGACAGGTGAACACTGAAGCTTTCTTT	once	13	TRBD1	TRBV27	TRBJ1-1
CASSDIGSNFGTGELFF	TGTGCCAGCAGTGATATAGGGAGTAACTTTGGCACCGGGGAGCTGTTTTTT	few	17	NA	TRBV2	TRBJ2-2
CATSSIGSNQPQHF	TGTGCCACCAGTAGCATAGGCAGCAATCAGCCCCAGCATTTT	NA	14	NA	TRBV15	TRBJ1-5
CASSLTGTGGGYTF	TGTGCCAGTAGTTTGACCGGGACAGGGGGTGGCTACACCTTC	NA	14	TRBD1	TRBV19	TRBJ1-2
CASSQGEGARGAREKLFF	TGTGCCAGCAGCCAAGGGGAGGGGGCGCGGGGGGCGAGAGAAAAACTGTTTTTT	medium-sized	18	TRBD1	TRBV4-2	TRBJ1-4
CASSLVLAGGAGANVLTF	TGTGCCAGCAGCTTAGTCCTAGCGGGAGGCGCTGGGGCCAACGTCCTGACTTTC	NA	18	TRBD2	TRBV7-2	TRBJ2-6
CASSMDSTNYEQYF	TGTGCCAGCAGCATGGACAGTACTAACTACGAGCAGTACTTC	NA	14	NA	TRBV5-6	TRBJ2-7
CASSQAAGRAGYEQYF	TGCGCCAGCAGCCAAGCGGCCGGGAGGGCCGGGTACGAGCAGTACTTC	NA	16	TRBD2	TRBV4-3	TRBJ2-7
CASSVTGFEATIYF	TGTGCCAGCAGCGTGACGGGCTTTGAGGCCACCATATATTTT	NA	14	NA	TRBV9	TRBJ1-3
CASSLSSGFNQPQHF	TGTGCCAGCAGCTTATCTTCTGGTTTCAATCAGCCCCAGCATTTT	NA	15	NA	TRBV7-6	TRBJ1-5
CASARTVNTEAFF	TGTGCCAGCGCCAGGACAGTGAACACTGAAGCTTTCTTT	NA	13	NA	TRBV27	TRBJ1-1
CASSLGGGFKSPLHF	TGTGCCAGCAGTTTAGGAGGGGGCTTTAAGTCACCCCTCCACTTT	NA	15	TRBD1	TRBV28	TRBJ1-6
CASSPQGNEQFF	TGTGCCAGCAGCCCCCAGGGGAATGAGCAGTTCTTC	once	12	NA	TRBV7-2	TRBJ2-1
CASSLGATGRIEPQHF	TGTGCCAGCAGCTTAGGGGCCACAGGGAGAATTGAGCCCCAGCATTTT	NA	16	NA	TRBV7-2	TRBJ1-5